Reported below is one T cell receptor (beta chain). The target of this receptor is not known. No much larger clone is present one base from it, and per-base qualities are unavailable. The cohort comprised 550 to 700 healthy bone marrow donors. Cohort members were all nominally healthy when sampled, although unrecorded immune exposures were likely present. The donor was CMV seronegative and belonged to the group of around 350 seronegative cohort members. A peripheral blood sample was collected from each donor, and TCR beta sequencing was performed on peripheral blood mononuclear cells. Genomic DNA extraction from the blood cell samples was performed with the Qiagen DNeasy Blood Extraction Kit. The data were obtained in a study of cytomegalovirus exposure and HLA in healthy donors (dated by TCRdb to between 2016 and 2019). Regarding the research as a whole: An earlier analysis of about 560 of the donors reported about 300 Gb of sequence data and around 110 million unique TCR beta sequences obtained from around 180 million T cells. An early release covering just under 650 HLA-typed donors comprised 250 to 350 gigabases of sequencing data and approximately 85 million unique TCR sequences. Among the roughly 400 genotyped donors, more than 70% belonged to the genetic ancestry cluster associated with self-reported Caucasian donors. The aim of the study was to test whether cataloging public T cell receptors could identify signatures of past pathogen exposure. Using immunosequencing, the study profiled T cell repertoires from fewer than 850 subjects and related those repertoires to cytomegalovirus serostatus. A separate validation cohort of about 110 different subjects was used in addition to the approximately 640-subject first cohort. High-throughput TCR immunosequencing, statistical association of individual TCRs with disease status, and machine learning were combined to predict cytomegalovirus infection status. In a later analysis, previously published TCR beta repertoires from about 670 donors were re-analyzed and high-resolution HLA genotyping was added so that TCR occurrence patterns could be studied. The later analysis used no new phenotypic data to find candidate immune exposures, relying instead on TCR beta sequences and their occurrence across donors. An earlier analysis of around 580 of the donors used high-throughput TCR beta sequencing to judge whether each TCR beta V gene segment behaved as functional or pseudogenic. Donor age, sex, ethnicity and CMV serostatus were compiled alongside the repertoire data. A later genetic analysis took genome-wide SNP genotypes for about 60% of the roughly 670 donors and used that subset as a discovery cohort. All discovery cohort repertoires had been generated using a single sequencing platform. Class I and class II HLA loci were covered by the typing at four-digit resolution. The number of donors typed differed by locus, with 629-630 for A, B, C, DRB1 and DQB1, over 500 for DQA1, 600 to 610 for DPA1, and some 450 for DPB1. Because of strong linkage in the cohort, five DR-DQ haplotypes were treated as single units for association and clustering. On average, roughly 240,000 unique TCR beta nucleotide sequences were sequenced per donor among about 400 genotyped donors of the cohort, with approximately 18% of those sequences being non-productive.

The protocol used for the library was the immunoSEQ multiplex PCR assay. For the multiplex PCR, a mixture combining 60 forward primers for TCR Vbeta segments and 13 reverse primers for TCR Jbeta segments was used. Amplification of the CDR3 region of rearranged TCR beta genes was performed with a multiplex PCR assay on genomic DNA. On the Illumina HiSeq System, the amplified TCR beta libraries were sequenced as 87-base-pair reads. The paper's processing steps were these. A later analysis counted about 80 million unique TCR beta chains across the roughly 700 repertoires, and roughly 9.9 million of these chains were shared by at least two donors. A nearest-neighbor algorithm error-corrected the raw reads and collapsed the reads into unique sequences, merging closely related sequences to remove PCR and sequencing errors. V, D and J gene segments were assigned by aligning CDR3 sequences to IMGT reference sequences. For a sequence to be retained, at least a six-nucleotide match to both a V gene segment and a J gene segment was required. A rearrangement counted as productive if the CDR3 had no stop codons and remained in frame with V and J, and every other rearrangement counted as non-productive. CDR3 was defined according to IMGT convention as the region running from the second conserved V-encoded cysteine to the conserved J-encoded phenylalanine. The earlier analysis of some 540 of the donors excluded any sequence lacking an unambiguous match to a single V gene segment. In an earlier analysis of about 590 of the donors, a V segment was called functional when productive rearrangements were above 56.7%, and segregating when the standard deviation between donors exceeded 5%. A statistical classification framework was built to diagnose cytomegalovirus status from the catalog of TCR beta chain sequences. V and J gene assignment, in a later analysis, came from comparing TCR nucleotide sequences with IMGT/GENE-DB human TR gene sequences. A later analysis assigned CDR3 sequences and most-parsimonious VDJ recombination scenarios with the TCRdist pipeline. In a later analysis, each TCR beta chain was defined by its CDR3 amino acid sequence together with its V-gene family, and reads without a unique V-gene family were excluded. As a way to deal with suspected cross-contamination and a sequencing artifact, a later analysis dropped 500 to 700 nucleotide sequences that were highly shared and had low generation probability. A later analysis calculated a clonal expansion index for each public chain from normalized within-repertoire ranks of inferred template counts. A later analysis computed generation probabilities with a VDJ recombination model fitted to out-of-frame rearrangements, and checked the results against IGoR. In a later analysis, TCR-TCR, TCR-HLA and TCR-CMV co-occurrence was scored with hypergeometric tests, and a repertoire-size bias correction was applied to TCR pairs. In a later analysis, false discovery rates were estimated by permuting HLA or CMV assignments 20 times. A later analysis grouped co-occurring TCRs with DBSCAN, adding TCRdist sequence similarity when clustering within HLA-allele-positive subsets. For co-occurrence clustering, repertoires with fewer than 30,000 or more than 120,000 public chains were excluded, along with 5 or 6 repertoires with anomalous nucleotide sharing. Here the immuneACCESS table is served through TCRdb, limited to in-frame sequences with V and J called. Missing clones are a known gap in these copies; in checked studies unresolved V genes cover under half, and the rest lacks a known reason. That table gives V, J and clone size, and the DNA gave D and trimming. The sample data list about 180,000 clones, and 77% of these were observed just once. Approximately 1.4% of the sample is held by the ten biggest clonotypes.

What the study reported, not specific to this receptor: A further reported finding was that TCR beta sequences accurately predicted the HLA-A and HLA-B alleles for most subjects in the first cohort. Assigning TCR associations to individual alleles was difficult when HLA alleles, especially DR and DQ, strongly co-occurred. Only TCR beta chains were sequenced in this cohort, and the absence of alpha or paired-chain data limited detectable features. According to a later analysis, parvovirus B19, influenza, CMV and Epstein-Barr virus appeared linked to several top co-occurrence clusters. For the cohort, immune exposure information was limited to CMV serostatus. Most TCR sequences were seen in very few donors, while some public TCRs were found in many individuals. The authors suggested that the approach could potentially be extended to other disease states and immunological phenotypes. A later genetic analysis reported fewer N-insertions in productive TCRs among donors in an Asian-associated ancestry cluster than the approximately 700-donor mean. Compared with equally common non-associated chains, HLA-associated TCR beta chains in a later analysis were more clonally expanded and had lower generation probabilities. In the study, 150 to 200 TCR beta chains were listed as associated with cytomegalovirus. Sequencing depth was assumed to be roughly uniform across donors in the presence/absence analyses, though that assumption may not hold. Because HLA typing was missing for some donors at each locus, association tests included only the typed subset. A later genetic analysis associated a missense DCLRE1C variant with V-gene and J-gene trimming of TCR beta chains, and an independent cohort replicated the association. The classifier was reported to diagnose cytomegalovirus status with high specificity and sensitivity in both the original cohort and the validation cohort. According to a later analysis, most CMV-associated TCR beta chains appeared to be HLA-restricted, and the HLA associations seemed to be driven largely by CMV exposure. At a false discovery rate of 0.05, a later analysis linked roughly 17,000 TCR beta sequences to specific HLA alleles. In vitro tests confirmed that a few of the cytomegalovirus-associated TCR beta chains recognize cytomegalovirus antigens. According to a later analysis, TCR association rates differed among HLA loci, with DRB1 alleles showing the most associated TCRs and HLA-C alleles showing the fewest. An earlier analysis of approximately 600 of the donors showed that most TCR beta V segments appeared in productive rearrangements either about 87% or about 30% of the time, which broadly matched IMGT annotations. A group of highly shared sequence variants was considered likely to be a technical artifact of the sequencing pipeline. The earlier analysis of 587 of the donors excluded some 15 rarely observed V segments, including chromosome 9 orphons, because counts were too low. Some IMGT-functional V segments, including TRBV6-2 and TRBV6-3, could not be distinguished by the 87-base-pair reads and were therefore excluded. Linkage disequilibrium might explain the correlated functional status among segregating V segments, but an unknown experimental factor could not be ruled out.

CDR1 and CDR2, looked up from the germline V gene, are SGHVS and FQNEAQ. V lost 7 bases and J lost 3 bases; the stretch between them is 10 bases long. The CDR3 measures 12 amino acids from cysteine to phenylalanine. Of all the DNA, just the CDR3 is kept, 36 bases in frame from base 1. The chain is assembled from TRBV7-8 and TRBJ2-7; there is no confident call for the D gene. Sequenced: PBMCs. The origin of this receptor is a man in his late teens or twenties in good health and CMV-seronegative. CDR3 sequence: CASTPRNYEQYF. In nucleotides, the sequence is TGTGCCAGCACACCCAGGAACTACGAGCAGTACTTC. Where the CDR3 stops, the reference TRBV7-8 and TRBJ2-7 genes take over; the full variable domain is GAGVSQSPRYKVAKRGQDVALRCDPISGHVSLFWYQQALGQGPEFLTYFQNEAQLDKSGLPSDRFFAERPEGSVSTLKIQRTQQEDSAVYLCASTPRNYEQYFGPGTRLTVT.